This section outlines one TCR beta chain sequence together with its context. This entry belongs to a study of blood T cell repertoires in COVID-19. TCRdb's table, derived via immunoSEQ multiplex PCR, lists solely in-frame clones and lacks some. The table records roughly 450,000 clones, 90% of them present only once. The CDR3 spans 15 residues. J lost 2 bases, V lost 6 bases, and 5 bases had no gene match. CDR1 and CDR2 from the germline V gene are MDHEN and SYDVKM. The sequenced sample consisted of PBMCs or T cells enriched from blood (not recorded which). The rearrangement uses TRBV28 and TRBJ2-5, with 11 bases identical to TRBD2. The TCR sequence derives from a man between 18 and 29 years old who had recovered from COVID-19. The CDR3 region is CASRPGLAVQETQYF. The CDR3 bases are TGTGCCAGCAGACCGGGACTAGCGGTTCAAGAGACCCAGTACTTC.